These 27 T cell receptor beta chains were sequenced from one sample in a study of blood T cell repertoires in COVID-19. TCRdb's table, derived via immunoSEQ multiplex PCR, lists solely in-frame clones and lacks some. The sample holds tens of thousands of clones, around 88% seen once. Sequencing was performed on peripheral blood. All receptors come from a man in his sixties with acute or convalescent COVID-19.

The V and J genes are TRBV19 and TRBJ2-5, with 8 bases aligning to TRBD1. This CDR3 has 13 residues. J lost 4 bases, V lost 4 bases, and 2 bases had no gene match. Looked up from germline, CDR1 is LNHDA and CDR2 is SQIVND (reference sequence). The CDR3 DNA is TGTGCCAGTAGTACCGGACAGGGAGAGACCCAGTACTTC. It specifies CASSTGQGETQYF.

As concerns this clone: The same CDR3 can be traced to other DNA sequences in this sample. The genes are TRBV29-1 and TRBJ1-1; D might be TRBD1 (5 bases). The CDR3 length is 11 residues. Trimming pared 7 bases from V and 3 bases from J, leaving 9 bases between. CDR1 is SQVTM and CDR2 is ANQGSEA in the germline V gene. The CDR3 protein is CSADSHTEAFF. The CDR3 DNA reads TGCAGCGCCGACAGCCACACTGAAGCTTTCTTT.

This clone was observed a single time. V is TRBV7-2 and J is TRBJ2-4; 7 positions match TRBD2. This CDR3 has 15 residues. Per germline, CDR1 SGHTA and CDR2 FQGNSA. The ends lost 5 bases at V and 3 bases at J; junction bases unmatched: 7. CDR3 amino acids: CASSPVGLGKNIQYF. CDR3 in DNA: TGTGCCAGCAGCCCTGTCGGACTAGGCAAAAACATTCAGTACTTC.

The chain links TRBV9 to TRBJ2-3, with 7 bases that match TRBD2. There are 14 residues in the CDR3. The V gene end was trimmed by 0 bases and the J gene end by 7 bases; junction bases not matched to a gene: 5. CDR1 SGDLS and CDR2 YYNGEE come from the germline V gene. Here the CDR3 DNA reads TGTGCCAGCAGCGTAGCAGGGAGCGGGAATACGCAGTATTTT. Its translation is CASSVAGSGNTQYF.

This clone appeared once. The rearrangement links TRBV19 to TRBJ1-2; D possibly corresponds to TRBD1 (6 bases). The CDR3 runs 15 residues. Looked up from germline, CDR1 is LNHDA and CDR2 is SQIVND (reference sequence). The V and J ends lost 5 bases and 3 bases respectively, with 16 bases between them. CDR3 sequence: CASSSTGSVDYGYTF. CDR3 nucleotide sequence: TGTGCCAGTAGTTCCACAGGGTCCGTCGACTATGGCTACACCTTC.

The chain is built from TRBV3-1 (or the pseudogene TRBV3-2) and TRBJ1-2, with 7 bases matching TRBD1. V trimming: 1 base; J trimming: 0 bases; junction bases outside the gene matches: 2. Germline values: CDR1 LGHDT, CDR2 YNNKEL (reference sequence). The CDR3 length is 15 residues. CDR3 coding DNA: TGTGCCAGCAGCCAAGCTGGGACAGCTAACTATGGCTACACCTTC. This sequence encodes CASSQAGTANYGYTF.

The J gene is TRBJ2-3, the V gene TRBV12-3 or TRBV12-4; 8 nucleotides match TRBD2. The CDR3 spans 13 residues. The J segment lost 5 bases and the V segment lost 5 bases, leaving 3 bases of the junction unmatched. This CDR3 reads CASSPGRGDTQYF. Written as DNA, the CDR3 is TGTGCCAGCAGTCCCGGGAGGGGAGATACGCAGTATTTT.

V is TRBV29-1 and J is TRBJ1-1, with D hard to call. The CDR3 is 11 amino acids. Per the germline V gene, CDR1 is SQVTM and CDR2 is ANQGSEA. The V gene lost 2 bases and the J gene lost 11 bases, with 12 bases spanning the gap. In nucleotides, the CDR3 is TGCAGCGTTGAACCTTTGGGGAGGGCTTTCTTT. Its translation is CSVEPLGRAFF.

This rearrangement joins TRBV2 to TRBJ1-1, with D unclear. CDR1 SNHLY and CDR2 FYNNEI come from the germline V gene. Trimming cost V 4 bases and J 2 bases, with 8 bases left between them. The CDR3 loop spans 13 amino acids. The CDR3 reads CASSVRGNTEAFF. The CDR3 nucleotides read TGTGCCAGCAGTGTGCGGGGAAACACTGAAGCTTTCTTT.

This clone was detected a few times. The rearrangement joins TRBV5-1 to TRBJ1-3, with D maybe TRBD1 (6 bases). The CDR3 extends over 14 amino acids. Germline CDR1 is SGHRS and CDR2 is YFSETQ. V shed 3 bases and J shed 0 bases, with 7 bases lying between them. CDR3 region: CASSSQGSGNTIYF. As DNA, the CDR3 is TGCGCCAGCAGCTCACAGGGCTCTGGAAACACCATATATTTT.

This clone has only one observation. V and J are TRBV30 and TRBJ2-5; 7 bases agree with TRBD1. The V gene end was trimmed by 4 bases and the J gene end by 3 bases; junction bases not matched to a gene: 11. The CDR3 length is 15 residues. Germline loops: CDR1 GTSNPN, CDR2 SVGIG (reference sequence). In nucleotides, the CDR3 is TGTGCCTGGACTCCTGCCGGGACAGCTAAAGAGACCCAGTACTTC. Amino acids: CAWTPAGTAKETQYF. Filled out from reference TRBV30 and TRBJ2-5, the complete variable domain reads SQTIHQWPATLVQPVGSPLSLECTVEGTSNPNLYWYRQAAGRGLQLLFYSVGIGQISSEVPQNLSASRPQDRQFILSSKKLLLSDSGFYLCAWTPAGTAKETQYFGPGTRLLVL.

The CDR3 DNA reads TGTGCCAGCTCATTACGGGGGGGCAATCAGCCCCAGCATTTT. Translation gives CASSLRGGNQPQHF. The gene calls are TRBV18 and TRBJ1-5, with a weak D call TRBD1 (5 bases). The CDR3 runs 14 residues. CDR1 KGHSH and CDR2 LQKENI come from the germline V gene. The V and J ends lost 5 bases and 2 bases respectively, with 10 bases between them.

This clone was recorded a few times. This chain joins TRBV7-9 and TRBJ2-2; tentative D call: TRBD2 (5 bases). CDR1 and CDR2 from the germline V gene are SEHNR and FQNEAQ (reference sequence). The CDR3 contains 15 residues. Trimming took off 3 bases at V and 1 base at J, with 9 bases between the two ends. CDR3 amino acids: CASSFGRVNTGELFF. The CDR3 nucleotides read TGTGCCAGCAGCTTTGGGCGGGTGAACACCGGGGAGCTGTTTTTT.

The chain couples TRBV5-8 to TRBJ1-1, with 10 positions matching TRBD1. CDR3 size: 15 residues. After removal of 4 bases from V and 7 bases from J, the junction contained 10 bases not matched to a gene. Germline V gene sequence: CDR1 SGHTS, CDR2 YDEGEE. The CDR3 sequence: CASSPRDRGRIEAFF. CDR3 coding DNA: TGTGCCAGCAGCCCGAGAGACAGGGGGCGGATTGAAGCTTTCTTT.

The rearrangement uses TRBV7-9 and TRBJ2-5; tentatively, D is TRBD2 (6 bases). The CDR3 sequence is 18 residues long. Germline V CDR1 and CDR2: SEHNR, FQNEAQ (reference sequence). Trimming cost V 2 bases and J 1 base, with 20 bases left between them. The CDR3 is CASSLRSVAVWTQETQYF. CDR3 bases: TGTGCCAGCAGCTTACGGTCCGTAGCGGTTTGGACCCAAGAGACCCAGTACTTC.

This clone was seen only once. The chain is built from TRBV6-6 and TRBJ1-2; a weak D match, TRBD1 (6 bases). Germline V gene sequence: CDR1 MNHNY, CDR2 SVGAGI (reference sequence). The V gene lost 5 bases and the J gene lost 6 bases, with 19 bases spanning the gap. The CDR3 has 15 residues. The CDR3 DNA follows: TGTGCCAGCAGTAGATCGACAGGCCCTATGGATGGCTACACCTTC. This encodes CASSRSTGPMDGYTF.

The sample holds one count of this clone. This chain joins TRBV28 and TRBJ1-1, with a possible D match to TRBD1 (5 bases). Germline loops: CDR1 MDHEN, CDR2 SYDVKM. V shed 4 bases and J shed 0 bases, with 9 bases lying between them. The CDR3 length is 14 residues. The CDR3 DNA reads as TGTGCCAGCAGTTCATCAGGGTTGAACACTGAAGCTTTCTTT. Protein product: CASSSSGLNTEAFF.

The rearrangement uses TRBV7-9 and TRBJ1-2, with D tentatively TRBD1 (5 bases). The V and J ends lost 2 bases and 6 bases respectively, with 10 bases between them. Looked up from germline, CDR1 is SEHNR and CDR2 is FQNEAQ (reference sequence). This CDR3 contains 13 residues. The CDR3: CASSLMTDHGYTF. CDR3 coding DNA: TGTGCCAGCAGCTTAATGACAGATCATGGCTACACCTTC.

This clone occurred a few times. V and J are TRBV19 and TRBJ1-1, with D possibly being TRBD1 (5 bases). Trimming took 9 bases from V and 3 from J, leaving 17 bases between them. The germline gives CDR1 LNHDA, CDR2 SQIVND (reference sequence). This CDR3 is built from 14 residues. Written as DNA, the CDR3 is TGTGCCAGCGACCCCGGAGGGGCTCACACTGAAGCTTTCTTT. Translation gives CASDPGGAHTEAFF.

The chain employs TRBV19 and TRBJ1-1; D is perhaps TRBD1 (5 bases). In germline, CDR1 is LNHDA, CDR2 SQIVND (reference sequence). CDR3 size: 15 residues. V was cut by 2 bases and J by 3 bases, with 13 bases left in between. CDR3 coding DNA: TGTGCCAGTAGTATATTCGGGGGGTACGACACTGAAGCTTTCTTT. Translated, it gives CASSIFGGYDTEAFF.

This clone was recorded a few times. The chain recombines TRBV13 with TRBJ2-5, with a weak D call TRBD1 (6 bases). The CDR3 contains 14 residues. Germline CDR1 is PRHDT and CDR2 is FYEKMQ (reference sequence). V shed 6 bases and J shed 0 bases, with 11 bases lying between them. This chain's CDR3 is CASSPGTNQETQYF. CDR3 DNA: TGTGCCAGCAGTCCAGGGACAAACCAAGAGACCCAGTACTTC.

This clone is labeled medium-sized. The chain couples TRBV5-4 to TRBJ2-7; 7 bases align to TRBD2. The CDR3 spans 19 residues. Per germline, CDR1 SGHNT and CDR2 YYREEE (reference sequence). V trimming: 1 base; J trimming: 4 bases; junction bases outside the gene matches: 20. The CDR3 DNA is TGTGCCAGCAGCTTGCACCCCCGGGCTAGCGGCCGCGAAGGATACGAGCAGTACTTC. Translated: CASSLHPRASGREGYEQYF.

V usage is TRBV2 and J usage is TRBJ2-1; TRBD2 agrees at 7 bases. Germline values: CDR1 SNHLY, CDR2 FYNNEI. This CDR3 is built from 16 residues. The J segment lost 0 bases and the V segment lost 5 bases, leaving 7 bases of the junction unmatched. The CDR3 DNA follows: TGTGCCAGCAGTCCGCGGGGGACCAGCTCCTACAATGAGCAGTTCTTC. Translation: CASSPRGTSSYNEQFF.

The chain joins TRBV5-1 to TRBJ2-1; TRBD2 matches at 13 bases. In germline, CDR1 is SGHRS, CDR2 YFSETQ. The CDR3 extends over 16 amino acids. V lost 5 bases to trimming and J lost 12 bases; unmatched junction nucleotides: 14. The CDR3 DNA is TGCGCCAGCAGAGGGTCGGGACTAGCGGGAAGGTATCCGCAGTTCTTC. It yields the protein CASRGSGLAGRYPQFF.

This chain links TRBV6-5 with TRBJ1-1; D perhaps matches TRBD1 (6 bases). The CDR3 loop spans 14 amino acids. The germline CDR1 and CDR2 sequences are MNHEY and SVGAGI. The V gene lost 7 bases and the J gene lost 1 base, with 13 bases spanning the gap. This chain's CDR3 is CASTQGGANTEAFF. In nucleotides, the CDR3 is TGTGCCAGCACCCAAGGGGGTGCGAACACTGAAGCTTTCTTT.

CDR3 nucleotides: TGTGCCAGCAGCCAAGCGCGCGGGTCGAACACCGGGGAGCTGTTTTTT. As protein: CASSQARGSNTGELFF. The chain is built from TRBV3-1 (or the pseudogene TRBV3-2) and TRBJ2-2; TRBD2 is a possible D gene (5 bases). The germline gives CDR1 LGHDT, CDR2 YNNKEL (reference sequence). V lost 1 base and J 0 bases, leaving 9 bases between the germline ends. CDR3 size: 16 residues.

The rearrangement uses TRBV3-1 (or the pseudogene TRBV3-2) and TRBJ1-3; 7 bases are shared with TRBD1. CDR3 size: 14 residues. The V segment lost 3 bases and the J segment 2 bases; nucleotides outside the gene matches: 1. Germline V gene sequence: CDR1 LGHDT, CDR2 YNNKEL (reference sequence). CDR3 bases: TGTGCCAGCAGCCAGGGGACAGCTGGAAACACCATATATTTT. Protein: CASSQGTAGNTIYF.